This is a list of T cell receptor beta chains from one sample in a study of graft-versus-host responses after intestinal transplantation. Some clones are missing from TCRdb's copy, which holds only in-frame ones; the method was immunoSEQ multiplex PCR. The data hold about 120,000 clones, with just under 95% observed a single time. The antigens for these receptors are not known. The specimen comprised unstimulated CD4+ T cells sorted from spleen or lymph node cells, sampled before intestinal transplant. The receptors shown here come from a human donor who received an intestinal transplant. CDR3s include the opening cysteine and the closing phenylalanine or tryptophan. A D gene is named only where the DNA matches it firmly. Size is stated for part of the rows, as once, few or many counts, or as a class when the clone is expanded.

j_gene: TRBJ1-1; len: 19; d_gene: TRBD1; abundance: -; v_gene: TRBV27; CDR3aa: CASSLRSGTGGMVKAEAFF; CDR3nt: TGTGCCAGCAGTTTACGATCTGGGACAGGGGGCATGGTAAAGGCTGAAGCTTTCTTT
j_gene: TRBJ2-3; len: 13; d_gene: -; abundance: -; v_gene: TRBV2; CDR3aa: CASSGLNTDTQYF; CDR3nt: TGTGCCAGCAGTGGATTAAACACAGATACGCAGTATTTT
j_gene: TRBJ2-2; len: 13; d_gene: -; abundance: -; v_gene: TRBV6-1; CDR3aa: CASSEVLTGELFF; CDR3nt: TGTGCCAGCAGTGAAGTACTTACCGGGGAGCTGTTTTTT
j_gene: TRBJ2-3; len: 12; d_gene: -; abundance: -; v_gene: TRBV18; CDR3aa: CASSPATDTQYF; CDR3nt: TGTGCCAGCTCACCCGCTACAGATACGCAGTATTTT
j_gene: TRBJ2-6; len: 18; d_gene: TRBD2; abundance: -; v_gene: TRBV11-3; CDR3aa: CASSLRGGAPSGANVLTF; CDR3nt: TGTGCCAGCAGCTTAAGGGGAGGGGCCCCCTCTGGGGCCAACGTCCTGACTTTC
j_gene: TRBJ2-1; len: 17; d_gene: TRBD2; abundance: -; v_gene: TRBV5-1; CDR3aa: CASSLRAGAGGPNEQFF; CDR3nt: TGCGCCAGCAGCTTGCGCGCAGGAGCGGGAGGGCCCAATGAGCAGTTCTTC
j_gene: TRBJ2-1; len: 15; d_gene: -; abundance: -; v_gene: TRBV6-5; CDR3aa: CASSYSLGLGYEQFF; CDR3nt: TGTGCCAGCAGTTACTCTCTGGGATTAGGCTATGAGCAGTTCTTC
j_gene: TRBJ2-5; len: 15; d_gene: TRBD2; abundance: -; v_gene: TRBV6-5; CDR3aa: CASSRLAMYQETQYF; CDR3nt: TGTGCCAGCAGTCGACTAGCCATGTACCAAGAGACCCAGTACTTC
j_gene: TRBJ1-2; len: 12; d_gene: TRBD1; abundance: -; v_gene: TRBV6-1; CDR3aa: CASSWTGYGYTF; CDR3nt: TGTGCCAGCAGTTGGACAGGCTATGGCTACACCTTC
j_gene: TRBJ1-2; len: 15; d_gene: -; abundance: -; v_gene: TRBV5-4; CDR3aa: CASSLRAGYTEGYTF; CDR3nt: TGTGCCAGCAGCTTGAGGGCAGGGTATACGGAAGGCTACACCTTC
j_gene: TRBJ2-7; len: 16; d_gene: -; abundance: -; v_gene: TRBV11-2; CDR3aa: CASSLGGGLPPYEQYF; CDR3nt: TGTGCCAGCAGCTTAGGGGGGGGCCTACCCCCCTACGAGCAGTACTTC
j_gene: TRBJ1-2; len: 14; d_gene: TRBD1; abundance: -; v_gene: TRBV10-2; CDR3aa: CASSDPGQGDGYTF; CDR3nt: TGCGCCAGCAGTGACCCGGGACAGGGCGATGGCTACACCTTC
j_gene: TRBJ2-3; len: 16; d_gene: -; abundance: -; v_gene: TRBV5-4; CDR3aa: CASSLAAGAGTHTQYF; CDR3nt: TGTGCCAGCAGCCTGGCCGCCGGGGCGGGCACTCATACGCAGTATTTT
j_gene: TRBJ2-4; len: 15; d_gene: TRBD2; abundance: -; v_gene: TRBV5-1; CDR3aa: CASSLGSGRRDIQYF; CDR3nt: TGCGCCAGCAGCTTAGGTAGCGGGAGGCGAGACATTCAGTACTTC
j_gene: TRBJ2-5; len: 15; d_gene: TRBD1; abundance: -; v_gene: TRBV5-4; CDR3aa: CASSQGQGARETQYF; CDR3nt: TGTGCCAGCAGCCAAGGACAGGGGGCGCGAGAGACCCAGTACTTC
j_gene: TRBJ1-1; len: 15; d_gene: -; abundance: -; v_gene: TRBV7-9; CDR3aa: CASSLAGTAGAEAFF; CDR3nt: TGTGCCAGCAGCTTAGCAGGGACGGCGGGGGCTGAAGCTTTCTTT
j_gene: TRBJ2-7; len: 15; d_gene: -; abundance: -; v_gene: TRBV19; CDR3aa: CASSLSGRSSYEQYF; CDR3nt: TGTGCCAGTAGCCTTAGCGGCAGGAGCTCCTACGAGCAGTACTTC
j_gene: TRBJ2-7; len: 15; d_gene: -; abundance: -; v_gene: TRBV6-5; CDR3aa: CASSYWGAPLPEQYF; CDR3nt: TGTGCCAGCAGTTACTGGGGGGCTCCGCTCCCCGAGCAGTACTTC
j_gene: TRBJ2-1; len: 19; d_gene: TRBD2; abundance: once; v_gene: TRBV14; CDR3aa: CASSQALAGGPGAYNEQFF; CDR3nt: TGTGCCAGCAGCCAAGCGTTGGCGGGAGGGCCCGGGGCCTACAATGAGCAGTTCTTC
j_gene: TRBJ2-3; len: 15; d_gene: TRBD2; abundance: -; v_gene: TRBV10-3; CDR3aa: CAINHGSGRADTQYF; CDR3nt: TGTGCCATCAACCACGGTAGCGGGAGGGCAGATACGCAGTATTTT
j_gene: TRBJ2-7; len: 14; d_gene: -; abundance: -; v_gene: TRBV7-2; CDR3aa: CASSRGGARYEQYF; CDR3nt: TGTGCCAGCAGCCGTGGGGGGGCGAGATACGAGCAGTACTTC
j_gene: TRBJ1-5; len: 15; d_gene: -; abundance: -; v_gene: TRBV6-1; CDR3aa: CASRLGRFSNQPQHF; CDR3nt: TGTGCCAGCAGACTCGGACGGTTTAGCAATCAGCCCCAGCATTTT
j_gene: TRBJ2-2; len: 15; d_gene: -; abundance: -; v_gene: TRBV7-9; CDR3aa: CASSLVGSTTGELFF; CDR3nt: TGTGCCAGCAGCTTAGTAGGTTCTACCACCGGGGAGCTGTTTTTT
j_gene: TRBJ1-1; len: 14; d_gene: -; abundance: once; v_gene: TRBV6-1; CDR3aa: CASSNRKGNTEAFF; CDR3nt: TGTGCCAGCAGTAACAGGAAGGGGAACACTGAAGCTTTCTTT
j_gene: TRBJ1-5; len: 14; d_gene: -; abundance: once; v_gene: TRBV9; CDR3aa: CASSPTIANQPQHF; CDR3nt: TGTGCCAGCAGCCCTACTATAGCAAATCAGCCCCAGCATTTT
j_gene: TRBJ1-5; len: 15; d_gene: -; abundance: -; v_gene: TRBV5-1; CDR3aa: CASSLGGSGNQPQHF; CDR3nt: TGCGCCAGCAGCCTGGGGGGTTCAGGCAATCAGCCCCAGCATTTT
j_gene: TRBJ2-7; len: 13; d_gene: -; abundance: -; v_gene: TRBV2; CDR3aa: CADRGGASYEQYF; CDR3nt: TGTGCTGACCGGGGCGGAGCCTCCTACGAGCAGTACTTC
j_gene: TRBJ2-1; len: 15; d_gene: -; abundance: -; v_gene: TRBV11-2; CDR3aa: CASSLTQGSYNEQFF; CDR3nt: TGTGCCAGCAGCTTAACCCAGGGATCGTACAATGAGCAGTTCTTC
j_gene: TRBJ2-7; len: 15; d_gene: -; abundance: -; v_gene: TRBV30; CDR3aa: CAWSGFRQASYEQYF; CDR3nt: TGTGCCTGGAGTGGGTTTAGGCAGGCCTCCTACGAGCAGTACTTC
j_gene: TRBJ2-5; len: 12; d_gene: -; abundance: -; v_gene: TRBV6-1; CDR3aa: CASSDFIGAQYF; CDR3nt: TGTGCCAGCAGCGACTTTATAGGGGCCCAGTACTTC
j_gene: TRBJ1-3; len: 14; d_gene: -; abundance: -; v_gene: TRBV12-5; CDR3aa: CASGLSGSGNTIYF; CDR3nt: TGTGCTAGTGGTTTATCCGGGTCTGGAAACACCATATATTTT
j_gene: TRBJ2-4; len: 15; d_gene: TRBD2; abundance: -; v_gene: TRBV28; CDR3aa: CASSTSGRGTDIQYF; CDR3nt: TGTGCCAGCAGTACTAGCGGGAGGGGGACGGACATTCAGTACTTC
j_gene: TRBJ1-1; len: 14; d_gene: -; abundance: -; v_gene: TRBV19; CDR3aa: CASSRWTANTEAFF; CDR3nt: TGTGCCAGTAGTAGATGGACAGCGAACACTGAAGCTTTCTTT
j_gene: TRBJ1-4; len: 15; d_gene: -; abundance: -; v_gene: TRBV28; CDR3aa: CASSLVRASNEKLFF; CDR3nt: TGTGCCAGCAGTTTAGTGCGGGCATCTAATGAAAAACTGTTTTTT
j_gene: TRBJ1-1; len: 16; d_gene: -; abundance: -; v_gene: TRBV28; CDR3aa: CASRPHKWDVNTEAFF; CDR3nt: TGTGCCAGCAGGCCTCATAAATGGGACGTGAACACTGAAGCTTTCTTT
j_gene: TRBJ1-1; len: 13; d_gene: -; abundance: -; v_gene: TRBV5-1; CDR3aa: CASSLTRNTEAFF; CDR3nt: TGCGCCAGCAGCTTAACGAGGAACACTGAAGCTTTCTTT
j_gene: TRBJ1-2; len: 14; d_gene: TRBD1; abundance: -; v_gene: TRBV7-9; CDR3aa: CASSFGQGTYGYTF; CDR3nt: TGTGCCAGCAGCTTCGGACAGGGGACGTATGGCTACACCTTC
j_gene: TRBJ1-1; len: 15; d_gene: TRBD1; abundance: once; v_gene: TRBV27; CDR3aa: CASSSVRGLGNEAFF; CDR3nt: TGTGCCAGCAGTTCAGTCAGGGGGCTCGGGAATGAAGCTTTCTTT
j_gene: TRBJ1-1; len: 11; d_gene: -; abundance: -; v_gene: TRBV30; CDR3aa: CAWSVQAEAFF; CDR3nt: TGTGCCTGGAGTGTACAGGCCGAAGCTTTCTTT
j_gene: TRBJ1-1; len: 13; d_gene: -; abundance: -; v_gene: TRBV30; CDR3aa: CAWSARLRGRAFF; CDR3nt: TGTGCCTGGAGTGCCCGCTTGAGAGGGAGGGCTTTCTTT
j_gene: TRBJ1-2; len: 14; d_gene: -; abundance: -; v_gene: TRBV11-2; CDR3aa: CASSLSAGNYGYTF; CDR3nt: TGTGCCAGCAGCTTAAGTGCGGGGAACTATGGCTACACCTTC
j_gene: TRBJ1-2; len: 13; d_gene: -; abundance: -; v_gene: TRBV30; CDR3aa: CAWQGPPSNGYTF; CDR3nt: TGTGCCTGGCAGGGACCTCCCTCCAATGGCTACACCTTC
j_gene: TRBJ2-1; len: 14; d_gene: TRBD1; abundance: -; v_gene: TRBV28; CDR3aa: CASLGQGARYEQFF; CDR3nt: TGTGCCAGCCTAGGACAGGGGGCGCGCTATGAGCAGTTCTTC
j_gene: TRBJ2-7; len: 14; d_gene: -; abundance: once; v_gene: TRBV11-3; CDR3aa: CASSSGLGSYEQYF; CDR3nt: TGTGCCAGCAGCTCCGGTTTGGGTTCCTACGAGCAGTACTTC
j_gene: TRBJ1-5; len: 14; d_gene: -; abundance: -; v_gene: TRBV9; CDR3aa: CASSVESQGSPQHF; CDR3nt: TGTGCCAGCAGCGTAGAATCTCAGGGATCCCCCCAGCATTTT
j_gene: TRBJ2-2; len: 13; d_gene: -; abundance: -; v_gene: TRBV7-7; CDR3aa: CASSFLNTGELFF; CDR3nt: TGTGCTAGCAGCTTTTTGAACACCGGGGAGCTGTTTTTT
j_gene: TRBJ2-1; len: 15; d_gene: TRBD2; abundance: -; v_gene: TRBV25-1; CDR3aa: CASRTSAPPDNEQFF; CDR3nt: TGTGCCAGCAGGACTAGCGCACCTCCAGACAATGAGCAGTTCTTC
j_gene: TRBJ2-4; len: 22; d_gene: -; abundance: -; v_gene: TRBV18; CDR3aa: CASSPTAQGERREGPLKNIQYF; CDR3nt: TGTGCCAGCTCACCAACAGCACAGGGGGAGAGGCGGGAGGGCCCTCTTAAAAACATTCAGTACTTC
j_gene: TRBJ2-7; len: 15; d_gene: TRBD2; abundance: -; v_gene: TRBV19; CDR3aa: CASSISREASYEQYF; CDR3nt: TGTGCCAGTAGTATAAGTCGGGAGGCGTCCTACGAGCAGTACTTC
j_gene: TRBJ2-7; len: 15; d_gene: -; abundance: -; v_gene: TRBV18; CDR3aa: CASSPGTNGPYEQYF; CDR3nt: TGTGCCAGCTCACCAGGAACAAACGGGCCCTACGAGCAGTACTTC
j_gene: TRBJ1-4; len: 14; d_gene: -; abundance: -; v_gene: TRBV29-1; CDR3aa: CSVVSGATNEKLFF; CDR3nt: TGCAGCGTTGTAAGTGGCGCAACTAATGAAAAACTGTTTTTT